What follows are 24 T cell receptor beta chains derived from one specimen sequenced in a study of blood T cell repertoires in COVID-19. The table came from immunoSEQ multiplex PCR; TCRdb's copy has only in-frame clones and leaves some out. The repertoire includes about 160,000 clones, approximately 79% of them detected once, and under 9% sits in the top ten. Sequenced input: peripheral blood. Receptor source: a woman aged 40 to 49 with COVID-19, enrolled during active disease.

The genes are TRBV29-1 and TRBJ2-1; D possibly corresponds to TRBD2 (5 bases). Trimming pared 1 base from V and 6 bases from J, leaving 13 bases between. CDR3 length: 14 amino acids. CDR1 and CDR2 (germline): SQVTM, ANQGSEA. CDR3 protein: CSVEASGTGNEQFF. The CDR3, as DNA: TGCAGCGTTGAAGCGAGCGGTACCGGCAATGAGCAGTTCTTC.

Here the CDR3 reads CASSFVAGTADTQYF. DNA for the CDR3: TGTGCCAGCAGCTTCGTAGCGGGAACGGCAGATACGCAGTATTTT. The gene calls are TRBV7-3 and TRBJ2-3, with TRBD2 identical over 8 bases. Per the germline V gene, CDR1 is SGHTA and CDR2 is FQGTGA. The V gene end was trimmed by 3 bases and the J gene end by 4 bases; junction bases not matched to a gene: 6. The CDR3 runs to 15 residues.

The V call is TRBV7-2, the J call TRBJ2-3, with D tentatively TRBD2 (6 bases). Germline V gives CDR1 SGHTA, CDR2 FQGNSA. The CDR3 spans 16 residues. Trimming pared 6 bases from V and 2 bases from J, leaving 18 bases between. CDR3 nucleotides: TGTGCCAGCAGAACCGGGGTAGCGGACACCACAGATACGCAGTATTTT. This translates into CASRTGVADTTDTQYF.

V is TRBV6-6 and J is TRBJ1-6; D gene uncertain. Trimming stripped 6 bases from V and 9 bases from J, with 15 bases between. CDR1 is MNHNY, CDR2 SVGAGI, per germline (reference sequence). The length of the CDR3 is 14 residues. Written as DNA, the CDR3 is TGTGCCAGCAGCCACGACATTTCTCGTTCACCCCTCCACTTT. Residues: CASSHDISRSPLHF.

This sequence joins TRBV3-1 (or the pseudogene TRBV3-2) and TRBJ2-1; TRBD2 matches at 13 bases. The ends lost 0 bases at V and 3 bases at J; junction bases unmatched: 5. Germline V gene data show CDR1 as LGHDT and CDR2 as YNNKEL (reference sequence). The CDR3 covers 18 residues. The CDR3 DNA reads as TGTGCCAGCAGCCAAGACGGACTAGCGGGGGTATTCTACAATGAGCAGTTCTTC. It yields the protein CASSQDGLAGVFYNEQFF.

This clone has more than one count but fewer than ten. In the same sample, other DNA sequences code for this CDR3. This chain links TRBV4-1 with TRBJ2-1; tentative D call: TRBD2 (6 bases). V lost 4 bases and J lost 2, with 12 bases in between. Germline loops: CDR1 MGHRA, CDR2 YSYEKL. The CDR3 is made up of 15 amino acids. The CDR3 region has the DNA TGCGCCAGCAGCCCCGGAGGGTTTACCTACAATGAGCAGTTCTTC. It codes for CASSPGGFTYNEQFF.

The genes are TRBV5-1 and TRBJ2-5, with 7 bases matching TRBD2. CDR3 length: 15 residues. The junction had 5 bases not matched to a gene; V was cut back by 1 base and J by 2 bases. Looked up from germline, CDR1 is SGHRS and CDR2 is YFSETQ. CDR3 DNA sequence: TGCGCCAGCAGCTTGTCTGCTAGCGGACAAGAGACCCAGTACTTC. It codes for CASSLSASGQETQYF.

In this sample, this clone turned up a few times. This chain joins TRBV6-2 or TRBV6-3 and TRBJ1-5; D perhaps matches TRBD1 (5 bases). The CDR3 is made up of 15 amino acids. V was shortened by 6 bases and J by 3 bases, with 15 bases between the two germline ends. The V gene's germline CDR1 is MNHEY and CDR2 SVGEGT. CDR3 in DNA: TGTGCCAGCAGCAACGGGGGGTTTGCCAATCAGCCCCAGCATTTT. As protein: CASSNGGFANQPQHF.

The chain recombines TRBV3-1 (or the pseudogene TRBV3-2) with TRBJ2-6, with a weak D call TRBD1 (6 bases). Germline V gene data show CDR1 as LGHDT and CDR2 as YNNKEL (reference sequence). Trimming cost V 5 bases and J 0 bases, with 11 bases left between them. The CDR3 is made up of 16 amino acids. The CDR3 loop reads CASSAQGPSGANVLTF. CDR3 DNA: TGTGCCAGCAGCGCACAGGGTCCCTCTGGGGCCAACGTCCTGACTTTC.

The chain recombines TRBV19 with TRBJ2-5; TRBD2 is a possible D gene (6 bases). The germline V and J ends were trimmed by 6 bases and 4 bases, with 9 bases remaining between them. There are 12 residues in the CDR3. Per the germline V gene, CDR1 is LNHDA and CDR2 is SQIVND (reference sequence). Written as DNA, the CDR3 is TGTGCCAGTAGGGGGGGTGCAGAGACCCAGTACTTC. It encodes CASRGGAETQYF. Complete variable domain (other parts from reference TRBV19 and TRBJ2-5): DGGITQSPKYLFRKEGQNVTLSCEQNLNHDAMYWYRQDPGQGLRLIYYSQIVNDFQKGDIAEGYSVSREKKESFPLTVTSAQKNPTAFYLCASRGGAETQYFGPGTRLLVL.

The V and J genes are TRBV12-5 and TRBJ2-5; D remains ambiguous. The CDR3 loop spans 12 amino acids. Germline V lookup: CDR1 LGHNT, CDR2 FRNRAP. Deletions cut 3 bases from V and 4 bases from J, with 6 bases between. The CDR3 DNA reads TGTGCTAGTGGTTTCCCCCGAGAGACCCAGTACTTC. It translates to CASGFPRETQYF.

For the CDR3, the DNA is TGTGCCAGCTCACCGGGGGCGCGTATAACCGGGGAGCTGTTTTTT. Amino acids: CASSPGARITGELFF. The genes are TRBV18 and TRBJ2-2, with D possibly matching TRBD1 (6 bases). The V gene lost 3 bases and the J gene lost 5 bases, with 13 bases spanning the gap. Looked up from germline, CDR1 is KGHSH and CDR2 is LQKENI. The CDR3 length is 15 residues.

The chain carries TRBV6-5 and TRBJ2-1; maybe TRBD2 (5 bases). Between the trimmed V and J ends, which lost 6 bases and 12 bases, there was a span of 15 bases. The CDR3 runs 12 residues. The germline CDR1 and CDR2 sequences are MNHEY and SVGAGI. The CDR3: CASRGPWELQFF. In DNA, the CDR3 is TGTGCCAGCAGGGGTCCGTGGGAGTTGCAGTTCTTC.

This clone showed up just once. The gene calls are TRBV20-1 and TRBJ2-7; 10 nucleotides match TRBD1. Germline trimming cut 3 bases from V and 7 bases from J; bases unmatched to any gene: 9. This CDR3 is 14 amino acids long. Per the germline V gene, CDR1 is DFQATT and CDR2 is SNEGSKA (reference sequence). CDR3 in amino acids: CSASKDRGLGEQYF. DNA of the CDR3: TGCAGTGCTAGTAAGGACAGGGGGTTGGGGGAGCAGTACTTC.

This CDR3 is CASSLPLVDTQYF. For the CDR3, the DNA is TGTGCCAGCTCACTCCCACTAGTAGATACGCAGTATTTT. V gene TRBV18 combines with J gene TRBJ2-3; maybe TRBD2 (5 bases). The CDR3 length is 13 residues. Trimming pared 4 bases from V and 5 bases from J, leaving 10 bases between. CDR1 is KGHSH, CDR2 LQKENI, per germline.

This clone was found once. V usage is TRBV24-1 and J usage is TRBJ2-7, with 8 bases matching TRBD1. Germline lookup yields CDR1 KGHDR and CDR2 SFDVKD. Trimming took 4 bases from V and 5 from J; bases not matched to a gene: 12. This CDR3 is built from 16 residues. CDR3 region: CATSDRAGQGTHEQYF. The CDR3 DNA sequence: TGTGCCACCAGTGACCGCGCAGGACAGGGAACCCACGAGCAGTACTTC.

The chain employs TRBV15 and TRBJ1-2; D is possibly TRBD1 (6 bases). This CDR3 contains 12 residues. Looked up from germline, CDR1 is LNHNV and CDR2 is YYDKDF (reference sequence). Trimming shortened V by 5 bases and J by 8 bases, and 12 bases separated the two germline ends. The CDR3: CATSVGAEGYTF. CDR3 in DNA: TGTGCCACCAGCGTGGGGGCGGAAGGCTACACCTTC.

This clone turned up a few times. The gene calls are TRBV9 and TRBJ2-1; a possible D gene is TRBD1 (6 bases). The V end lost 6 bases, the J end lost 0 bases, and 19 bases lay between the germline ends. The CDR3 totals 17 residues. Germline V CDR1 and CDR2: SGDLS, YYNGEE. The CDR3 reads CASTRLPDSSSYNEQFF. CDR3 DNA: TGTGCCAGCACCAGACTCCCGGACAGTAGCTCCTACAATGAGCAGTTCTTC. Full variable domain (missing parts from reference TRBV9 and TRBJ2-1): DSGVTQTPKHLITATGQRVTLRCSPRSGDLSVYWYQQSLDQGLQFLIQYYNGEERAKGNILERFSAQQFPDLHSELNLSSLELGDSALYFCASTRLPDSSSYNEQFFGPGTRLTVL.

The chain uses TRBV11-2 and TRBJ2-7; 7 nucleotides line up with TRBD1. From germline, CDR1 is SGHAT and CDR2 FQNNGV. This CDR3 contains 14 residues. After removal of 5 bases from V and 3 bases from J, the junction contained 7 bases not matched to a gene. Written as DNA, the CDR3 is TGTGCCAGCAGCCATCCGGGACAGAGCTACGAGCAGTACTTC. Its protein product is CASSHPGQSYEQYF.

The rearrangement links TRBV5-6 to TRBJ2-4; 14 bases are a match to TRBD2. Germline CDR1 and CDR2: SGHDT and YYEEEE. The V and J ends lost 3 bases and 0 bases, in that order; junction bases with no gene match: 5. The CDR3 covers 18 residues. The CDR3: CASSSGTSGRIAKNIQYF. In DNA, the CDR3 is TGTGCCAGCAGCTCCGGGACTAGCGGGAGAATAGCCAAAAACATTCAGTACTTC.

The genes are TRBV11-2 and TRBJ2-7; 11 nucleotides line up with TRBD2. The CDR3 has 18 amino acids. V lost 2 bases to trimming and J lost 2 bases; unmatched junction nucleotides: 11. Germline CDR1 reads SGHAT; CDR2 reads FQNNGV. This chain's CDR3 is CASSLIRLAGGITYEQYF. The DNA for the CDR3 is TGTGCCAGCAGCTTAATTAGGTTAGCGGGAGGGATTACCTACGAGCAGTACTTC.

V gene TRBV5-5 combines with J gene TRBJ2-5, with D maybe TRBD2 (7 bases). Germline V CDR1 and CDR2: SGHKS, YYEKEE (reference sequence). This CDR3 has 15 residues. V dropped 0 bases and J dropped 5 bases, with 14 bases sitting between them. In DNA form, the CDR3 reads TGTGCCAGCAGCTTGGTGGCGGGGGCGCGGGAGACCCAGTACTTC. It translates to CASSLVAGARETQYF. Together with reference TRBV5-5 and TRBJ2-5, the CDR3 gives the full variable domain: DAGVTQSPTHLIKTRGQQVTLRCSPISGHKSVSWYQQVLGQGPQFIFQYYEKEERGRGNFPDRFSARQFPNYSSELNVNALLLGDSALYLCASSLVAGARETQYFGPGTRLLVL.

This clone was counted only a few times. The chain employs TRBV18 and TRBJ1-3, with 9 bases that match TRBD1. With 0 bases clipped from V and 0 bases from J, the junction kept 6 bases outside the gene matches. From germline, CDR1 is KGHSH and CDR2 LQKENI. The CDR3 has 18 amino acids. CDR3 bases: TGTGCCAGCTCACCACCTGAGTGGGGACAGGGCTCTGGAAACACCATATATTTT. It yields the protein CASSPPEWGQGSGNTIYF.

The chain carries TRBV29-1 and TRBJ1-1; tentatively, D is TRBD1 (5 bases). Between the trimmed V and J ends, which lost 4 bases and 2 bases, there was a span of 14 bases. Germline values: CDR1 SQVTM, CDR2 ANQGSEA. The CDR3 consists of 14 residues. The chain's CDR3 is CSVVQGRSNTEAFF. CDR3 nucleotides: TGCAGCGTTGTCCAGGGTAGATCAAACACTGAAGCTTTCTTT.